This T cell receptor (beta chain) was identified during a study of human T cells and chemical hapten exposure. The wider study: From small differences in pooled library volume came most of the variation in per-sample TCR yields. Findings of the study overall: Versus controls, significantly more large CDR3 similarity clusters arose from expanded TCRs.

A single record per CDR3 protein comes from TCRdb applying MiXCR to the RACE reads. The sample shows 300,000 to 450,000 distinct CDR3 sequences, approximately 5.1% of them seen only once. The time point was: pre-sensitization, week 0. Treatment described: therapeutic diphenylcyclopropenone sensitization with weekly scalp DPC. CDR3 length: 14 residues. The V end lost 6 bases, the J end lost 0 bases, and 13 bases lay between the germline ends. CDR1 is DFQATT, CDR2 SNEGSKA, per germline (reference sequence). The table lists this clonotype with many counts. What it binds is not known. This TCR was recovered from a woman aged 45-65 years with alopecia areata. Some clones in this sample may be carry-over from other donors' samples. This sample comprised whole blood, obtained in connection with sensitization to the hapten diphenylcyclopropenone (DPC). V is TRBV20-1 and J is TRBJ2-3, with TRBD1 as a possible D gene (5 bases). CDR3 nucleotides: TGCAGTGCCCAGGCCCAGGGTAGCACAGATACGCAGTATTTT. This sequence encodes CSAQAQGSTDTQYF.